The 10 T cell receptor beta chains below all came from one sample that was sequenced in a study of T cells expressing NK-cell markers. TCRdb re-called the 5' RACE reads; one entry per CDR3 protein, DNA not given. The listing contains hundreds of thousands of distinct CDR3 sequences. Sequenced input: blood T cells: a sorted CD56 or NKG2C T cell subset, CD4+ or CD8+ T cells, or bulk PBMC T cells (not recorded which). Every receptor here comes from a woman aged 18 to 75 in good health.

The rearrangement links TRBV20-1 to TRBJ2-1; TCRdb proposes TRBD2, but this gene call is untestable without DNA. Germline CDR1 and CDR2: DFQATT and SNEGSKA (reference sequence). The CDR3 consists of 15 residues. Here the CDR3 reads CSARDELAGAREQFF.

The genes are TRBV7-8 and TRBJ2-1; as DNA is missing, the TRBD2 call by TCRdb cannot be tested. The germline CDR1 and CDR2 sequences are SGHVS and FQNEAQ. This CDR3 is 16 amino acids long. CDR3 protein: CASSLLPGNTMSKQFF. The entire variable domain, with the rest obtained from reference TRBV7-8 and TRBJ2-1, is as follows: GAGVSQSPRYKVAKRGQDVALRCDPISGHVSLFWYQQALGQGPEFLTYFQNEAQLDKSGLPSDRFFAERPEGSVSTLKIQRTQQEDSAVYLCASSLLPGNTMSKQFFGPGTRLTVL.

V is TRBV20-1 and J is TRBJ2-1; lacking DNA, the TRBD2 call made by TCRdb goes unchecked. Germline V gives CDR1 DFQATT, CDR2 SNEGSKA (reference sequence). This CDR3 is built from 15 residues. The CDR3 protein is CSAPRSGPPDNEQFF.

The J gene is TRBJ2-3, the V gene TRBV28; TCRdb's D call, TRBD1, is unchecked because there is no DNA. This CDR3 spans 15 amino acids. Germline loops: CDR1 MDHEN, CDR2 SYDVKM. CDR3 sequence reads: CASSPGGASTDTQYF.

The chain links TRBV20-1 to TRBJ2-1; the TCRdb D gene call, TRBD1, has no DNA to confirm it. This CDR3 is built from 16 residues. Germline loops: CDR1 DFQATT, CDR2 SNEGSKA (reference sequence). CDR3 protein: CSASPTGSRGGNEQFF.

The CDR3 region is CASRVSTTEAFF. The genes are TRBV6-5 and TRBJ1-1. In germline, CDR1 is MNHEY, CDR2 SVGAGI. The CDR3 is 12 residues long.

This chain uses TRBV4-1 with TRBJ2-5; there is no DNA to check the TCRdb D call of TRBD2. CDR3 length: 16 amino acids. CDR1 and CDR2 from the germline V gene are MGHRA and YSYEKL. CDR3 loop: CASSSTSGGDQETQYF.

This chain joins TRBV19 and TRBJ2-7; TCRdb lists TRBD1, though no DNA is available to test this call. CDR3 length: 15 residues. Germline CDR1 and CDR2: LNHDA and SQIVND (reference sequence). The CDR3 sequence: CASSAPGTGGDEQYF. The full variable domain, in which reference TRBV19 and TRBJ2-7 provide the parts outside the CDR3, is DGGITQSPKYLFRKEGQNVTLSCEQNLNHDAMYWYRQDPGQGLRLIYYSQIVNDFQKGDIAEGYSVSREKKESFPLTVTSAQKNPTAFYLCASSAPGTGGDEQYFGPGTRLTVT.

This chain joins TRBV30 and TRBJ1-1. This CDR3 is 12 amino acids long. Germline V gene lookup returns CDR1 GTSNPN and CDR2 SVGIG (reference sequence). CDR3 protein: CAWSVAADEAFF.

This CDR3 reads CASSLARGHRPKETQYF. The genes are TRBV7-8 and TRBJ2-5; the TCRdb call, TRBD1, lacks DNA for checking. The CDR3 is 17 amino acids. CDR1 is SGHVS, CDR2 FQNEAQ, per germline.